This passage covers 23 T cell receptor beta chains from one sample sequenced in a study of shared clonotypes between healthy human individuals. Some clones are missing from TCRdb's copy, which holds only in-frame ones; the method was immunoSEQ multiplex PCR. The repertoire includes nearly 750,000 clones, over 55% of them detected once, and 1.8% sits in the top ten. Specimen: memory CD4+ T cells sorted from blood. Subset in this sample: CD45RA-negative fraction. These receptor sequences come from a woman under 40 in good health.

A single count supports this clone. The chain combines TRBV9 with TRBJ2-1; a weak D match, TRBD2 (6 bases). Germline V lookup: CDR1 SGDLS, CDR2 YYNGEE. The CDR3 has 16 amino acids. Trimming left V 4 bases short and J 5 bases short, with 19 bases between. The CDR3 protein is CASSPGGAGTDNEQFF. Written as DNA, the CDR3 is TGTGCCAGCAGCCCCGGGGGAGCCGGGACGGACAATGAGCAGTTCTTC.

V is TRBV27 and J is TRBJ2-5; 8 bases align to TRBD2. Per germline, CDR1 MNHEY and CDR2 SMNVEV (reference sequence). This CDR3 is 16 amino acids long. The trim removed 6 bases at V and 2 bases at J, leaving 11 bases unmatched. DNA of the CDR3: TGTGCCAGCAGCCCCGCAAATACGGGAGGGCAAGAGACCCAGTACTTC. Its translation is CASSPANTGGQETQYF.

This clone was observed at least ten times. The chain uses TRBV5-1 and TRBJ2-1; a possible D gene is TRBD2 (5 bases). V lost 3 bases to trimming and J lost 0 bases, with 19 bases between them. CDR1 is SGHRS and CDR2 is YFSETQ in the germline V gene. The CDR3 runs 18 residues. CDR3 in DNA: TGCGCCAGCAGCTCCCACGCCGGGATGCAGAGCTCCTACAATGAGCAGTTCTTC. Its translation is CASSSHAGMQSSYNEQFF. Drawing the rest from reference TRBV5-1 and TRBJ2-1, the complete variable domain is KAGVTQTPRYLIKTRGQQVTLSCSPISGHRSVSWYQQTPGQGLQFLFEYFSETQRNKGNFPGRFSGRQFSNSRSEMNVSTLELGDSALYLCASSSHAGMQSSYNEQFFGPGTRLTVL.

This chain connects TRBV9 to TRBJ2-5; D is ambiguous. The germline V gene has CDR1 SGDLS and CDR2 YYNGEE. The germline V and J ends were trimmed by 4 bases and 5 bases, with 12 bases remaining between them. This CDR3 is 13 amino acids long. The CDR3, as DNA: TGTGCCAGCAGCCTGAACCTGGGCGAGACCCAGTACTTC. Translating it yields CASSLNLGETQYF.

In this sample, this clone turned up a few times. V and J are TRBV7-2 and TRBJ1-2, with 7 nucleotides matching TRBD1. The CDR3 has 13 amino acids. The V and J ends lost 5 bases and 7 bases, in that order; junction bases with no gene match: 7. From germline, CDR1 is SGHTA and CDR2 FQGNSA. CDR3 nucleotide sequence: TGTGCCAGCAGCCCAAACAGGGGCCTTGGCTACACCTTC. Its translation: CASSPNRGLGYTF.

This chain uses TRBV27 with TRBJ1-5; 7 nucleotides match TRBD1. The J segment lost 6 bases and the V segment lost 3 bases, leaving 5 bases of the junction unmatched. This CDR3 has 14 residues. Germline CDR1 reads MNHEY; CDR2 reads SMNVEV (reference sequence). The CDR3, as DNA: TGTGCCAGCAGTTTCCAGGGGGGTAGTCAGCCCCAGCATTTT. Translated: CASSFQGGSQPQHF.

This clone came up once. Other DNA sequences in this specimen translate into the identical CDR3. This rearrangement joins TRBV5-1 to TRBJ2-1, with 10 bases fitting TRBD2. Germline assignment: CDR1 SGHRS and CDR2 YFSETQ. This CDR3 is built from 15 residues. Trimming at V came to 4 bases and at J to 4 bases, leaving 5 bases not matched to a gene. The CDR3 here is CASSKSSGSYNEQFF. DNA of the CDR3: TGCGCCAGCAGCAAGTCTAGCGGGAGTTACAATGAGCAGTTCTTC.

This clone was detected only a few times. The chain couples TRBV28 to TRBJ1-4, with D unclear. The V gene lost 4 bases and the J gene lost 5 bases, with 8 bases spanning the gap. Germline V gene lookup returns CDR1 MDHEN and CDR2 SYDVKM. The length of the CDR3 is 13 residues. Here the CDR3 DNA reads TGTGCCAGCAGTTCCAATTCAAATGAAAAACTGTTTTTT. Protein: CASSSNSNEKLFF.

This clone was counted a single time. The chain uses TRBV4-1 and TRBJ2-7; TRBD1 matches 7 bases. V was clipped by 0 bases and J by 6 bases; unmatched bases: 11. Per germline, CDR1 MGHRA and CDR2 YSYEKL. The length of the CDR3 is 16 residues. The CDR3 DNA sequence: TGCGCCAGCAGCCAAGATCTCGCGACAGGGATTGTCGAGCAGTACTTC. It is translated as CASSQDLATGIVEQYF.

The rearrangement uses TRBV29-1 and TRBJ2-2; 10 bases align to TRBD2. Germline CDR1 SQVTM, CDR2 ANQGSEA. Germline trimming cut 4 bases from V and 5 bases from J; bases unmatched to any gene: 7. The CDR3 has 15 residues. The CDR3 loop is CSVGLAGSKTGELFF. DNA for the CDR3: TGCAGCGTTGGACTAGCGGGTTCAAAGACCGGGGAGCTGTTTTTT.

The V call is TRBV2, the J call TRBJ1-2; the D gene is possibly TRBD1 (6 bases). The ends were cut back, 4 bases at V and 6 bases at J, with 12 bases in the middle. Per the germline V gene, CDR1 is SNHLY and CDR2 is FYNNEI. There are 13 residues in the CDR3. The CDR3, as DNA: TGTGCCAGCAGTGGAGGGGGTGCAGATGGCTACACCTTC. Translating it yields CASSGGGADGYTF.

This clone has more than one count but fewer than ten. The CDR3, as DNA: TGTGCCAGTAGTCTTAGACACGCGCTTAATGAAAAACTGTTTTTT. This encodes CASSLRHALNEKLFF. V gene TRBV19 combines with J gene TRBJ1-4; D uncertain. V shed 5 bases and J shed 4 bases, with 14 bases lying between them. The CDR3 loop spans 15 amino acids. Looked up from germline, CDR1 is LNHDA and CDR2 is SQIVND (reference sequence).

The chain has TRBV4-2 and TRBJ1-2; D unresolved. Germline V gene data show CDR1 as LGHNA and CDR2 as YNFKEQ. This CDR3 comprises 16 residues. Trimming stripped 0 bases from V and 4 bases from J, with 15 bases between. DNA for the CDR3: TGTGCCAGCAGCCAAGATGAAGGTGCCGGATCCTATGGCTACACCTTC. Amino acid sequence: CASSQDEGAGSYGYTF.

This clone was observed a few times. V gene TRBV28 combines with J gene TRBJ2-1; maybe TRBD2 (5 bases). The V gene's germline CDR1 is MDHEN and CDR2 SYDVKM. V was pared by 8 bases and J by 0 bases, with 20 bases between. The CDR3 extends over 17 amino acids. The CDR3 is CASSPLGMMSSYNEQFF. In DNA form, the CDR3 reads TGTGCCAGCTCCCCACTAGGTATGATGAGCTCCTACAATGAGCAGTTCTTC.

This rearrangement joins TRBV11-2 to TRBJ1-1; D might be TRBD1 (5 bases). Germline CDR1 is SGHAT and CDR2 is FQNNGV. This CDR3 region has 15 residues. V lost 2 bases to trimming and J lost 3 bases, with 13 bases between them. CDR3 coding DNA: TGTGCCAGCAGCTTAAAATGGGGGTTTCACACTGAAGCTTTCTTT. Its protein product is CASSLKWGFHTEAFF.

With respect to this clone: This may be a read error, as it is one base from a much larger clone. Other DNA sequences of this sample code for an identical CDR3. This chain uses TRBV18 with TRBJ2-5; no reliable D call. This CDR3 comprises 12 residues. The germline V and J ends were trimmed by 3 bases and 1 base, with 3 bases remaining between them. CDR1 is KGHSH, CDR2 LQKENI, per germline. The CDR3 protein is CASSPGQETQYF. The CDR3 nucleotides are TGTGCCAGCTCACCGGGCCAAGAGACCCAGTACTTC.

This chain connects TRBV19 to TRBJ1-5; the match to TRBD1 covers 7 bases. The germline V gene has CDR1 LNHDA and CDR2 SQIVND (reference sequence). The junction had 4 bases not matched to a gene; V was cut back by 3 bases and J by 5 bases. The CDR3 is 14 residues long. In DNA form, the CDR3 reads TGTGCCAGTAGTATCCGGACAGGAGATCAGCCCCAGCATTTT. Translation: CASSIRTGDQPQHF.

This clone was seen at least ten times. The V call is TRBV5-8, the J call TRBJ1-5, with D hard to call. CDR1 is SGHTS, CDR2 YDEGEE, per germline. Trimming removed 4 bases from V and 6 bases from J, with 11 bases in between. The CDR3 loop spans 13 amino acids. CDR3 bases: TGTGCCAGCAGCCCCCAGTGGAGTCAGCCCCAGCATTTT. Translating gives CASSPQWSQPQHF.

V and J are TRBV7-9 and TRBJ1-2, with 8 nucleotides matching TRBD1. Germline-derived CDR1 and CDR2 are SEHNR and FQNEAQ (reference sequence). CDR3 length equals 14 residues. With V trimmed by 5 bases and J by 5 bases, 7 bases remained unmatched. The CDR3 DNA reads TGTGCCAGCAGCCATACAGGGGGGGATTATGGCTACACCTTC. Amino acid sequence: CASSHTGGDYGYTF.

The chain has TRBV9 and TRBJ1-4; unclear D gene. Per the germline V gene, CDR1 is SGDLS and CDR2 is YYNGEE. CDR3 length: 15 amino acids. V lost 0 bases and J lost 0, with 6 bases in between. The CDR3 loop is CASSVGPATNEKLFF. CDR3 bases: TGTGCCAGCAGCGTAGGGCCTGCAACTAATGAAAAACTGTTTTTT.

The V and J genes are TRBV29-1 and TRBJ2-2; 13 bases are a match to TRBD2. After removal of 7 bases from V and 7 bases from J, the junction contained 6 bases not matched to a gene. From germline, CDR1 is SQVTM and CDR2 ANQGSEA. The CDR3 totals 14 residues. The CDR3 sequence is CSATSGRASGELFF. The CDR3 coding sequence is TGCAGCGCAACTAGCGGGAGGGCGAGCGGGGAGCTGTTTTTT.

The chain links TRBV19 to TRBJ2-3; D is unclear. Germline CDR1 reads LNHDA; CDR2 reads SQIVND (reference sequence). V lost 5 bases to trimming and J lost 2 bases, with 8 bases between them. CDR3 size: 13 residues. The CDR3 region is CASSSSPTDTQYF. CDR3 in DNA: TGTGCCAGTAGTTCAAGTCCCACAGATACGCAGTATTTT.

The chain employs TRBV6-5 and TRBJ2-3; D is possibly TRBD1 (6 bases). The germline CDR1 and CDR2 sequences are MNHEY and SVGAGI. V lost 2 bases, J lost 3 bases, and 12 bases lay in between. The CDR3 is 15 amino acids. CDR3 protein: CASSYRGSLTDTQYF. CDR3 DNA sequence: TGTGCCAGCAGTTACAGGGGGAGCTTGACAGATACGCAGTATTTT.